Shown below are 20 T cell receptor beta chains from a single sample sequenced in a study of cytomegalovirus exposure and HLA in healthy donors. Assay used: immunoSEQ multiplex PCR; TCRdb lists only in-frame clones, some missing. The sample contains 86,000 or so clones, 90% to 97% of which appear only once. Sequencing was performed on PBMCs. These receptors were obtained from a man aged 18 to 30 in good health and CMV-seropositive.

The chain combines TRBV28 with TRBJ1-1, with TRBD1 as a possible D gene (6 bases). V was shortened by 5 bases and J by 1 base, with 14 bases between the two germline ends. The germline CDR1 and CDR2 sequences are MDHEN and SYDVKM. The CDR3 runs 15 residues. The CDR3: CASSPTGNRNTEAFF. For the CDR3, the DNA is TGTGCCAGCAGTCCTACAGGGAACCGGAACACTGAAGCTTTCTTT.

This chain uses TRBV6-5 with TRBJ1-2, with 10 nucleotides matching TRBD1. CDR1 is MNHEY and CDR2 is SVGAGI in the germline V gene. The V segment lost 7 bases and the J segment 2 bases; nucleotides outside the gene matches: 7. The CDR3 has 15 amino acids. CDR3 amino acids: CASTETGGINYGYTF. CDR3 DNA: TGTGCCAGCACCGAGACAGGGGGCATAAACTATGGCTACACCTTC.

V and J are TRBV4-1 and TRBJ1-5; the D is unclear. Germline values: CDR1 MGHRA, CDR2 YSYEKL. V was trimmed by 1 base and J by 6 bases, leaving 13 bases between them. The CDR3 totals 15 residues. CDR3 region: CASSQGEVRFQPQHF. CDR3 in DNA: TGCGCCAGCAGCCAAGGGGAGGTCCGGTTTCAGCCCCAGCATTTT.

The chain uses TRBV5-1 and TRBJ2-2; 14 nucleotides agree with TRBD2. This CDR3 is built from 16 residues. The V gene end was trimmed by 4 bases and the J gene end by 6 bases; junction bases not matched to a gene: 5. From germline, CDR1 is SGHRS and CDR2 YFSETQ. CDR3 DNA sequence: TGCGCCAGCAGCCCAGTGGGACTAGCGGGAGCCGGGGAGCTGTTTTTT. This translates into CASSPVGLAGAGELFF.

The chain joins TRBV5-6 to TRBJ1-2, with unresolved D. CDR3 length: 13 amino acids. Between the trimmed V and J ends, which lost 0 bases and 4 bases, there was a span of 7 bases. CDR1 is SGHDT and CDR2 is YYEEEE in the germline V gene. CDR3 region: CASSLARFYGYTF. DNA for the CDR3: TGTGCCAGCAGCTTGGCACGGTTCTATGGCTACACCTTC. Looking up the rest from reference TRBV5-6 and TRBJ1-2 gives the full variable domain: DAGVTQSPTHLIKTRGQQVTLRCSPKSGHDTVSWYQQALGQGPQFIFQYYEEEERQRGNFPDRFSGHQFPNYSSELNVNALLLGDSALYLCASSLARFYGYTFGSGTRLTVV.

The J gene is TRBJ2-1, the V gene TRBV10-3; 12 nucleotides align to TRBD2. The ends lost 10 bases at V and 6 bases at J; junction bases unmatched: 7. Per germline, CDR1 ENHRY and CDR2 SYGVKD. The CDR3 is 14 amino acids. The CDR3 nucleotides are TGTGCCACTGTGACTAGCGGGAGTCGCAATGAGCAGTTCTTC. It is translated as CATVTSGSRNEQFF.

Concerning this clone: A junction end diverges from the germline sequence, so it may reflect a read error. The chain uses TRBV7-7 and TRBJ1-4, with 9 bases that match TRBD1. Germline V gene sequence: CDR1 SSHAT, CDR2 FNYEAQ (reference sequence). The CDR3 loop spans 15 amino acids. In nucleotides, the CDR3 is TGTGCTAGCAGCATCAGGACAGGGGCTAATGAAAAACTGTTTTTT. It encodes CASSIRTGANEKLFF.

The V gene is TRBV11-1, the J gene TRBJ1-2; D is perhaps TRBD1 (5 bases). Germline V gene sequence: CDR1 SGHAT, CDR2 FQDESV (reference sequence). The CDR3 is 13 residues long. V was cut by 3 bases and J by 8 bases, with 13 bases left in between. The CDR3, as DNA: TGTGCCAGCAGCTTGGAGGGGATGGTGGGCTACACCTTC. Translating gives CASSLEGMVGYTF.

This chain connects TRBV19 to TRBJ2-1; TRBD2 agrees at 12 bases. The ends lost 5 bases at V and 5 bases at J; junction bases unmatched: 7. The V gene's germline CDR1 is LNHDA and CDR2 SQIVND (reference sequence). The CDR3 loop spans 16 amino acids. This CDR3 reads CASSYSSGRADNEQFF. CDR3 nucleotide sequence: TGTGCCAGTAGTTATTCTAGCGGGAGGGCCGACAATGAGCAGTTCTTC.

The gene calls are TRBV12-5 and TRBJ2-2; tentatively, D is TRBD1 (5 bases). The CDR3 is 16 amino acids. Germline V gene data show CDR1 as LGHNT and CDR2 as FRNRAP. V lost 5 bases, J lost 6 bases, and 19 bases lay in between. The CDR3 DNA reads TGTGCTAGTGGTCTATCGGGCCTCAAAGGGGCCGGGGAGCTGTTTTTT. Encoded protein: CASGLSGLKGAGELFF.

V usage is TRBV28 and J usage is TRBJ2-7; D may be TRBD1 (5 bases). Germline V gene sequence: CDR1 MDHEN, CDR2 SYDVKM. This CDR3 has 13 residues. Trimming removed 6 bases at V and 5 bases at J, with 14 bases between. CDR3 bases: TGTGCCAGCAGAGTATCTGCAGGGCACGAGCAGTACTTC. It codes for CASRVSAGHEQYF.

V and J are TRBV5-3 and TRBJ2-1; the D gene is possibly TRBD2 (6 bases). TRBV5-3 is an ORF, with its function uncertain. V was cut by 4 bases and J by 5 bases, with 10 bases left in between. This CDR3 has 13 amino acids. The CDR3 loop reads CARSKGLNNEQFF. The CDR3 DNA sequence: TGTGCCAGAAGCAAGGGACTCAACAATGAGCAGTTCTTC.

This chain joins TRBV11-3 and TRBJ2-1, with D unresolved. Trimming removed 4 bases from V and 6 bases from J, with 13 bases in between. Germline V gene lookup returns CDR1 SGHNT and CDR2 YENEEA. The CDR3 runs to 14 residues. For the CDR3, the DNA is TGTGCCAGCAGCTACAGATTGGGTGTCAATGAGCAGTTCTTC. It specifies CASSYRLGVNEQFF.

The chain joins TRBV5-1 to TRBJ2-7; D is possibly TRBD1 (6 bases). The germline V gene has CDR1 SGHRS and CDR2 YFSETQ. V was clipped by 5 bases and J by 2 bases, with 14 bases between them. This CDR3 contains 14 residues. CDR3 nucleotides: TGCGCCAGCAGTCCGACAGGCGGTCCCTACGAGCAGTACTTC. Amino acid sequence: CASSPTGGPYEQYF.

V gene TRBV19 combines with J gene TRBJ1-5; the match to TRBD1 covers 7 bases. Germline values: CDR1 LNHDA, CDR2 SQIVND (reference sequence). V lost 4 bases to trimming and J lost 3 bases; unmatched junction nucleotides: 6. CDR3 length equals 15 residues. CDR3 region: CASSKGTVYNQPQHF. For the CDR3, the DNA is TGTGCCAGTAGTAAGGGGACAGTATACAATCAGCCCCAGCATTTT.

The CDR3 region has the DNA TGTGCCAGCAGCCCGAGAAACTACAATGAGCAGTTCTTC. Its protein is CASSPRNYNEQFF. The chain carries TRBV5-6 and TRBJ2-1; D not certain. Trimming took 4 bases from V and 3 from J, leaving 8 bases between them. The CDR3 spans 13 residues. Germline CDR1 SGHDT, CDR2 YYEEEE. Together with reference TRBV5-6 and TRBJ2-1, the CDR3 gives the full variable domain: DAGVTQSPTHLIKTRGQQVTLRCSPKSGHDTVSWYQQALGQGPQFIFQYYEEEERQRGNFPDRFSGHQFPNYSSELNVNALLLGDSALYLCASSPRNYNEQFFGPGTRLTVL.

The genes are TRBV5-5 and TRBJ1-2; D is possibly TRBD1 (5 bases). The CDR3 totals 16 residues. Trimming left V 0 bases short and J 4 bases short, with 16 bases between. Germline V CDR1 and CDR2: SGHKS, YYEKEE (reference sequence). Here the CDR3 DNA reads TGTGCCAGCAGCTTGGTACAGGTGGCTCCAGGCTATGGCTACACCTTC. This gives the protein CASSLVQVAPGYGYTF.

The V call is TRBV19, the J call TRBJ1-4; TRBD1 agrees at 8 bases. CDR3 size: 14 residues. Trimming removed 7 bases from V and 5 bases from J; junction bases left unmatched: 6. Germline V CDR1 and CDR2: LNHDA, SQIVND (reference sequence). The CDR3 spells CASKVGTGNEKLFF. As DNA, the CDR3 is TGTGCCAGTAAAGTAGGGACAGGAAATGAAAAACTGTTTTTT. Complete variable domain (other parts from reference TRBV19 and TRBJ1-4): DGGITQSPKYLFRKEGQNVTLSCEQNLNHDAMYWYRQDPGQGLRLIYYSQIVNDFQKGDIAEGYSVSREKKESFPLTVTSAQKNPTAFYLCASKVGTGNEKLFFGSGTQLSVL.

This chain uses TRBV7-9 with TRBJ1-2, with TRBD1 matching 7 bases. Germline loops: CDR1 SEHNR, CDR2 FQNEAQ (reference sequence). There are 15 residues in the CDR3. Germline trimming cut 4 bases from V and 4 bases from J; bases unmatched to any gene: 9. CDR3 in amino acids: CASSSMTGKGYGYTF. For the CDR3, the DNA is TGTGCCAGCAGCTCAATGACAGGGAAGGGCTATGGCTACACCTTC. Filled out from reference TRBV7-9 and TRBJ1-2, the complete variable domain reads DTGVSQNPRHKITKRGQNVTFRCDPISEHNRLYWYRQTLGQGPEFLTYFQNEAQLEKSRLLSDRFSAERPKGSFSTLEIQRTEQGDSAMYLCASSSMTGKGYGYTFGSGTRLTVV.

The V and J genes are TRBV6-5 and TRBJ2-3; possibly TRBD2 for D (5 bases). This CDR3 has 15 amino acids. Germline loops: CDR1 MNHEY, CDR2 SVGAGI. V shed 0 bases and J shed 4 bases, with 11 bases lying between them. CDR3 amino acids: CASSYSTIGADTQYF. The CDR3 nucleotides are TGTGCCAGCAGTTACTCGACTATTGGGGCAGATACGCAGTATTTT.